One sample yielded the 27 T cell receptor delta chains listed below, sequenced in a study of gamma-delta chains in newborns, infants, children. TCRdb reanalysed the reads with CATT. The sample lists about 5,200 delta-chain clones, roughly 5.1% occurring once. The sequenced sample was blood. The receptors come from a child who was a newborn, infant or young child, either healthy, febrile or measles-vaccinated (not recorded which).

There are a few counts of this clone. Compared with germline, one end of the junction differs, possibly owing to a read error. This chain joins TRDV2 and TRDJ3; 7 positions agree with TRDD3. The CDR3 sequence is 19 residues long. The germline gives CDR1 GEAIGNYY, CDR2 EKD. CDR3 bases: TGTGCCTGTGACACCGCTGGGGGCTATAGCTCCTGGGACACCCAACAGATGTTTTTC. Its translation is CACDTAGGYSSWDTQQMFF.

This clone was counted only a few times. The J gene is TRDJ3, the V gene TRDV2; 11 bases line up with TRDD3. The CDR3 is 19 residues long. Trimming took 3 bases from V and 2 from J; bases not matched to a gene: 8. CDR1 and CDR2 (germline): GEAIGNYY, EKD. CDR3 DNA sequence: TGTGCCTGTGACCGACTGGGGGATAAGGAGACCTGGGACACCCGACAGATGTTTTTC. As protein: CACDRLGDKETWDTRQMFF.

A note on this clone: It differs at one base from a far larger clone, so likely a read error. The chain links TRDV2 to TRDJ2; 8 nucleotides match TRDD3. The germline CDR1 and CDR2 sequences are GEAIGNYY and EKD. This CDR3 is built from 14 residues. J lost 5 bases, V lost 2 bases, and 3 bases had no gene match. This chain's CDR3 is CACDILGGTAQLFF. Here the CDR3 DNA reads TGTGCCTGTGACATACTGGGGGGTACAGCACAACTCTTCTTT.

This clone is medium-sized by share. Other DNA sequences from this sample encode an identical CDR3 as well. The rearrangement joins TRDV2 to TRDJ1, with 13 bases that match TRDD3. J was trimmed by 2 bases and V by 4 bases; bases with no gene match: 3. This CDR3 is 15 amino acids long. Germline V gives CDR1 GEAIGNYY, CDR2 EKD. The CDR3 sequence is CACDLLGDTTDKLIF. For the CDR3, the DNA is TGTGCCTGTGATCTACTGGGGGATACGACCGATAAACTCATCTTT.

By frequency in the sample, this clone is medium-sized. The same CDR3 is also encoded by other DNA sequences in this sample. The genes are TRDV2 and TRDJ2, with 11 bases aligning to TRDD3. The trim removed 0 bases at V and 3 bases at J, leaving 5 bases unmatched. The CDR3 spans 17 residues. CDR1 GEAIGNYY and CDR2 EKD come from the germline V gene. The CDR3 DNA follows: TGTGCCTGTGACACCGTACTGGGGGATATGGTGACAGCACAACTCTTCTTT. It is translated as CACDTVLGDMVTAQLFF.

V gene TRDV1 combines with J gene TRDJ1; no definite D call. The CDR3 covers 13 residues. Germline-derived CDR1 and CDR2 are TSWWSYY and QGS. Trimming stripped 5 bases from V and 0 bases from J, with 7 bases between. DNA of the CDR3: TGTGCTCTTGGGACGCCGTACACCGATAAACTCATCTTT. This gives the protein CALGTPYTDKLIF.

This clone has only a few counts. A much larger clone differs from this one at a single base, so this may be a read error. The chain has TRDV2 and TRDJ3, with 9 bases fitting TRDD3. Trimming took 3 bases from V and 4 from J; bases not matched to a gene: 18. Per the germline V gene, CDR1 is GEAIGNYY and CDR2 is EKD. This CDR3 is 21 amino acids long. CDR3 DNA: TGTGCCTGTGACTCCATTACTAGGGGATACGAAACGGATTGGGACACCCGACAGATGTTTTTC. Translation gives CACDSITRGYETDWDTRQMFF.

CDR3 DNA: TGTGCCTGTGACCCAGTACTGGGGGATACTTACTCGTACACCGATAAACTCATCTTT. It encodes CACDPVLGDTYSYTDKLIF. The chain links TRDV2 to TRDJ1; the match to TRDD3 covers 12 bases. This CDR3 region has 19 residues. In germline, CDR1 is GEAIGNYY, CDR2 EKD. Germline trimming cut 3 bases from V and 0 bases from J; bases unmatched to any gene: 13.

In this sample, this clone is medium-sized. The CDR3 region has the DNA TGTGCTCTTGGGGAACTCCTCTTCCTGCCTGGGGGACCGTACACCGATAAACTCATCTTT. It yields the protein CALGELLFLPGGPYTDKLIF. The chain recombines TRDV1 with TRDJ1; 8 bases are shared with TRDD3. The CDR3 length is 20 residues. The V gene's germline CDR1 is TSWWSYY and CDR2 QGS. The junction had 15 bases not matched to a gene; V was cut back by 0 bases and J by 0 bases.

As for this clone: One base away lies a much larger clone, so this may be a sequencing read error. The chain uses TRDV2 and TRDJ3; D possibly corresponds to TRDD3 (5 bases). TCRdb leaves out the J gene; it was filled in here by matching the DNA to germline. CDR3 length: 19 residues. Germline assignment: CDR1 GEAIGNYY and CDR2 EKD. In nucleotides, the CDR3 is TGTGCCTGTGACACGGTTGGGATTTCGGCTACCTGGGACGCCCGACAGATGTTTTTC. The encoded protein is CACDTVGISATWDARQMFF.

Worth noting for this clone: This may be a read error, as it is one base from a much larger clone. The chain joins TRDV2 to TRDJ1; TRDD3 matches at 7 bases. Germline V gives CDR1 GEAIGNYY, CDR2 EKD. This CDR3 contains 20 residues. Trimming took 0 bases from V and 0 from J; bases not matched to a gene: 18. CDR3 region: CACDTLSSHSWGEYTDKLIF. CDR3 nucleotide sequence: TGTGCCTGTGACACCTTGTCTTCACACTCCTGGGGGGAGTACACCGATAAACTCATCTTT.

As to this clone: One junction end disagrees with the germline gene, perhaps due to a read error. The J gene is TRDJ3, the V gene TRDV2; 13 bases align to TRDD3. From germline, CDR1 is GEAIGNYY and CDR2 EKD. This CDR3 region has 19 residues. CDR3 nucleotide sequence: TGTGCCTGTGACACACTGGGGGATACGCGCTCCTGGGACACCCGACAGACGTTTTTC. It codes for CACDTLGDTRSWDTRQTFF.

This clone has more than one count but fewer than ten. This likely reflects a read error, since a far larger clone is one base away. The same CDR3 is also encoded by other DNA sequences in this sample. This chain links TRDV2 with TRDJ2; TRDD3 matches 12 bases. The CDR3 has 14 residues. Looked up from germline, CDR1 is GEAIGNYY and CDR2 is EKD. The CDR3 nucleotides are TGTGCCTGTGACATACTGGGGGATACAGCACAGCTCTTCTTT. Its translation: CACDILGDTAQLFF.

Note on this clone: Compared with germline, one end of the junction differs, possibly owing to a read error. The chain uses TRDV2 and TRDJ1; 11 bases align to TRDD3. No J gene is reported in TCRdb; it was inferred here by comparing the DNA with germline. Germline assignment: CDR1 GEAIGNYY and CDR2 EKD. The CDR3 runs to 19 residues. CDR3 region: CACDTSWGIQGEVTDELIF. DNA of the CDR3: TGTGCCTGTGACACCAGCTGGGGGATACAAGGGGAGGTGACCGATGAACTCATCTTT.

This clone was recorded a few times. A read error may be the cause here, since a much bigger clone is one base away. Other nucleotide sequences from this sample produce the same CDR3. The chain couples TRDV2 to TRDJ3, with 10 nucleotides matching TRDD3. The CDR3 totals 18 residues. Germline V gene data show CDR1 as GEAIGNYY and CDR2 as EKD. The CDR3 DNA is TGTGCCTGTGACACGGGGGATACGCGCTCCTGGGACACCCGACAGATGTTCTTC. It encodes CACDTGDTRSWDTRQMFF.

In its sample, this clone is medium-sized. The chain couples TRDV2 to TRDJ1, with 7 bases matching TRDD3. In germline, CDR1 is GEAIGNYY, CDR2 EKD. Trimming cost V 0 bases and J 3 bases; bases outside gene matches: 3. The CDR3 sequence is 14 residues long. CDR3 DNA: TGTGCCTGTGACACCGTCGGGGGATCCGATAAACTCATCTTT. It encodes CACDTVGGSDKLIF.

This chain joins TRDV2 and TRDJ1, with 13 bases fitting TRDD3. V trimming: 5 bases; J trimming: 0 bases; junction bases outside the gene matches: 23. Germline V gene data show CDR1 as GEAIGNYY and CDR2 as EKD. The CDR3 consists of 22 residues. The CDR3 region has the DNA TGTGCCTGTGCCACACTTCCTACTGGGGGATACGGGCGAGTCGAGTACACCGATAAACTCATCTTT. Translation gives CACATLPTGGYGRVEYTDKLIF.

This clone is termed medium-sized. Other DNA sequences in the sample encode the same CDR3. V is TRDV2 and J is TRDJ1, with 8 bases lining up with TRDD3. Losses at the gene ends were 3 bases for V and 1 base for J; bases not matched to a gene: 18. Germline CDR1 GEAIGNYY, CDR2 EKD. This CDR3 region has 19 residues. The CDR3 loop is CACDRLPTGDTSTTDKLIF. CDR3 nucleotides: TGTGCCTGTGACCGACTTCCCACCGGGGATACCTCGACCACCGATAAACTCATCTTT.

By share, this clone counts as medium-sized (0.01 to 0.1%). Other nucleotide sequences from this sample produce the same CDR3. V gene TRDV2 combines with J gene TRDJ2; perhaps TRDD3 as D (6 bases). Germline CDR1 reads GEAIGNYY; CDR2 reads EKD. V lost 0 bases and J 0 bases, leaving 13 bases between the germline ends. This CDR3 is built from 17 residues. DNA of the CDR3: TGTGCCTGTGACACCGTAAGGGGGACTTCTTTGACAGCACAACTCTTCTTT. It codes for CACDTVRGTSLTAQLFF.

This clone is medium-sized within its sample. The J gene is TRDJ1, the V gene TRDV2; D possibly corresponds to TRDD3 (6 bases). Trimming took 2 bases from V and 1 from J, leaving 13 bases between them. The CDR3 has 15 amino acids. CDR1 is GEAIGNYY and CDR2 is EKD in the germline V gene. The CDR3 DNA is TGTGCCTGTGACATGACTGGGAGGGTCACCGATAAACTCATCTTT. Amino acid sequence: CACDMTGRVTDKLIF.

About this clone: This likely traces to a read error, being one base from a far larger clone. The sample has other DNA sequences that encode this CDR3 too. The genes are TRDV2 and TRDJ2; 7 nucleotides align to TRDD3. CDR3 length: 16 residues. Looked up from germline, CDR1 is GEAIGNYY and CDR2 is EKD. The CDR3 here is CACDLVGTGATAQLFF. CDR3 DNA: TGTGCCTGTGACCTCGTCGGAACTGGGGCGACAGCGCAACTCTTCTTT.

In the case of this clone: The protein in TCRdb stems from a much larger clone and differs at residue 4 from this DNA's translation, likely a read error; here the protein is translated from the DNA. V gene TRDV2 combines with J gene TRDJ3; 11 bases are shared with TRDD3. Trimming removed 5 bases from V and 0 bases from J; junction bases left unmatched: 5. The germline V gene has CDR1 GEAIGNYY and CDR2 EKD. CDR3 length: 18 residues. CDR3 residues: CACGVLGDSSWDTRQMFF. The CDR3 DNA sequence: TGTGCCTGTGGCGTACTGGGGGATAGCTCCTGGGACACCCGACAGATGTTTTTC.

Remarks on this clone: The germline gene is not matched at one end of the junction; a read error may be the cause. The genes are TRDV2 and TRDJ1; D gene uncertain. In germline, CDR1 is GEAIGNYY, CDR2 EKD. There are 15 residues in the CDR3. CDR3 sequence (DNA): TGTGCCTGTGACAGTTTGGCCTCGTACACCGATAAACTCACCTTT. Amino acid sequence: CACDSLASYTDKLTF.

Details on this clone: The likely explanation is a read error, given a far larger clone one base away. This rearrangement joins TRDV2 to TRDJ1; 7 bases align to TRDD3. Germline V gene lookup returns CDR1 GEAIGNYY and CDR2 EKD. Germline trimming cut 0 bases from V and 0 bases from J; bases unmatched to any gene: 0. There are 14 residues in the CDR3. CDR3 DNA: TGTGCCTGTGACACCGGGGGATACACCGATAAACTCATCTTT. Protein sequence: CACDTGGYTDKLIF.

As to this clone: Translating this DNA gives a protein that differs at residue 13 from the TCRdb one, which belongs to a much larger clone; a read error is likely, and the protein shown is this translation. This chain uses TRDV2 with TRDJ3, with D possibly TRDD3 on 5 matching bases. The CDR3 length is 18 residues. The germline V gene encodes CDR1 GEAIGNYY and CDR2 EKD. The DNA of the CDR3 is TGTGCCTGTGACACCGTGGAGGAAAGCTCCTGGGACGCCCGACAGATGTTTTTC. It specifies CACDTVEESSWDARQMFF.

By share, this clone ranks as medium-sized (0.01 to 0.1%). The chain recombines TRDV2 with TRDJ1; 12 positions match TRDD3. V lost 3 bases, J lost 12 bases, and 7 bases stayed unmatched. This CDR3 has 13 amino acids. Germline lookup yields CDR1 GEAIGNYY and CDR2 EKD. The CDR3 spells CACDSLLGDTIIF. CDR3 nucleotide sequence: TGTGCCTGTGACTCTTTACTGGGGGATACTATCATCTTT.

As to this clone: It differs at one base from a far larger clone, so likely a read error. The identical CDR3 is also encoded by other nucleotide sequences in the sample. This chain uses TRDV2 with TRDJ1, with 9 bases aligning to TRDD3. CDR1 GEAIGNYY and CDR2 EKD come from the germline V gene. The V segment lost 0 bases and the J segment 2 bases; nucleotides outside the gene matches: 9. The CDR3 is 17 residues long. The CDR3 sequence is CACDTLQRGYATDKLIF. CDR3 bases: TGTGCCTGTGACACCCTTCAAAGGGGATACGCAACCGATAAACTCATCTTT.